This paragraph reports one T cell receptor (beta chain). Its specificity is not known. This entry is derived from a study of shared clonotypes between healthy human individuals. General study points: Larger estimated richness was generally seen in naive subsets than in memory subsets. Non-shared clonotypes displayed generation probabilities falling below those of clonotypes present in all four donors. Sampling covered nothing but blood. Tissue TCR repertoires likely differ from those found in blood.

The assay was immunoSEQ multiplex PCR, and TCRdb's table has in-frame clones only and misses some. The profile covers a few million clones, with around 93% appearing a single time and about 1.7% taken by the ten largest. The naive CD8 population came from CD45RO-negative cells selected for CCR7, without terminally differentiated effector memory CD45RA+ cells. The CDR3 totals 16 residues. V was clipped by 5 bases and J by 5 bases; unmatched bases: 15. Germline V gene lookup returns CDR1 MNHEY and CDR2 SMNVEV (reference sequence). This chain uses TRBV27 with TRBJ2-7, with 7 bases identical to TRBD2. This clonotype was sampled from a man aged 18 to 29 in good health. Some clones in this sample may be carry-over from other donors' samples. The specimen sequenced was naive CD8+ T cells from PBMCs. CDR3 loop: CASSTITSVKIHEQYF. CDR3 bases: TGTGCCAGCAGTACCATAACTAGCGTTAAAATCCACGAGCAGTACTTC.